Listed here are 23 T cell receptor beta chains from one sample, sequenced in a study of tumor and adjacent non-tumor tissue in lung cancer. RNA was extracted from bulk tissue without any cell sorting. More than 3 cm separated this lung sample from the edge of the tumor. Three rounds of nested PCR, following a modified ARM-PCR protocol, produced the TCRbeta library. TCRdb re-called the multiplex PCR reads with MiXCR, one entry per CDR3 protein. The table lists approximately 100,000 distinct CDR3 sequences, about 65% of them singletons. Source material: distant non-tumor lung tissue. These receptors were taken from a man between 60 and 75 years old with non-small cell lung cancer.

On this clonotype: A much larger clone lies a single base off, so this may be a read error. The DNA of the CDR3 is TGCGCCAGCAGCTCCGGACAGAGTTACAATGAGCATTTCTTC. This translates into CASSSGQSYNEHFF. This sequence joins TRBV5-1 and TRBJ2-1, with TRBD1 as a possible D gene (6 bases). Germline V lookup: CDR1 SGHRS, CDR2 YFSETQ. The CDR3 extends over 14 amino acids.

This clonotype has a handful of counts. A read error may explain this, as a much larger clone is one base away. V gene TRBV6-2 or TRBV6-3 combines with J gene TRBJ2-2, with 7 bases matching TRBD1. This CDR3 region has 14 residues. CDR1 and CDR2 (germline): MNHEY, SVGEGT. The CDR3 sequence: CVSGRQGNTGELFF. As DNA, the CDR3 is TGTGTCAGCGGACGACAGGGGAACACCGGGGAGCTGTTTTTT.

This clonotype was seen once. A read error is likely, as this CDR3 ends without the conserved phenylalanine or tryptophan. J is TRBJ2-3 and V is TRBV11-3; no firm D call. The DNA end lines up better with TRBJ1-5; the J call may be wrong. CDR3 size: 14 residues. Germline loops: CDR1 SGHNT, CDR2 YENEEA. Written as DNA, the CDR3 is TGTGCCAGCAACTTAGTCGGCTACACAGATACGCAGCATTCT. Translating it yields CASNLVGYTDTQHS.

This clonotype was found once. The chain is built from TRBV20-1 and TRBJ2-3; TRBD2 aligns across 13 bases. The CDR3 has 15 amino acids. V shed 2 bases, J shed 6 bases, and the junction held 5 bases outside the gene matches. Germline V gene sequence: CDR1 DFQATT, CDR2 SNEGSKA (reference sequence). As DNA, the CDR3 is TGCAGTGCTAGACCGACTAGCGGGGGGTGGGATACGCAGTATTTT. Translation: CSARPTSGGWDTQYF.

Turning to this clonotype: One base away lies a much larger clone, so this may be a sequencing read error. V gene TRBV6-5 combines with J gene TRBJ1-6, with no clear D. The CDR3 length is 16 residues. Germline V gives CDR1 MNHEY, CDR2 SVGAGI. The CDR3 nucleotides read TGTGCCAGCAGTCAGCAGCCTCTGGGGTTTGATTCACCCCCCCACTTT. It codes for CASSQQPLGFDSPPHF.

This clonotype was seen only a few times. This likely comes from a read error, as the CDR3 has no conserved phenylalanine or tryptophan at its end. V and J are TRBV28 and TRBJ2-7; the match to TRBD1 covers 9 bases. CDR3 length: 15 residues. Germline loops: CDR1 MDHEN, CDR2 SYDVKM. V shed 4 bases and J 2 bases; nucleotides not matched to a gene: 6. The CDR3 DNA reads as TGTGCCAGCAGTTACCGGGACAGGGAAACCTACGAGCAGTACCTC. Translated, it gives CASSYRDRETYEQYL.

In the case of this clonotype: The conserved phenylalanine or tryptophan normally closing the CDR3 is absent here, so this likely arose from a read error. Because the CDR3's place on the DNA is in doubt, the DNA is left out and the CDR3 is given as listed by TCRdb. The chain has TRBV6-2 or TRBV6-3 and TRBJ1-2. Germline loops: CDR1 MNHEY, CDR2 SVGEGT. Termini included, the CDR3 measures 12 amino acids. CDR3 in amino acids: CASSSEGRGYIL.

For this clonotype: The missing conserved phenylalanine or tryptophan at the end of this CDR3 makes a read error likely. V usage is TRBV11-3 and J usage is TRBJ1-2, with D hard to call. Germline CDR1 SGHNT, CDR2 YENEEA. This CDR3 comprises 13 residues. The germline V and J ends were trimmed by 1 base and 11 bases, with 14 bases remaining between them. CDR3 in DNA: TGTGCCAGCAGCTTAGCCAGGTTGGGTGGTTACACCTCC. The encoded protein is CASSLARLGGYTS.

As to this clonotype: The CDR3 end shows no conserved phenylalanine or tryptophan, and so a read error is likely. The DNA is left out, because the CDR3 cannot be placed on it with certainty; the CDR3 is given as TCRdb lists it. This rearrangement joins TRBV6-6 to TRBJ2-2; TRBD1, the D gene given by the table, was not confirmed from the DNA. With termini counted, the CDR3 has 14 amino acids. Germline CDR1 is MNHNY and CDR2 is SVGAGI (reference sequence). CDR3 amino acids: CASRGQGLTGELFL.

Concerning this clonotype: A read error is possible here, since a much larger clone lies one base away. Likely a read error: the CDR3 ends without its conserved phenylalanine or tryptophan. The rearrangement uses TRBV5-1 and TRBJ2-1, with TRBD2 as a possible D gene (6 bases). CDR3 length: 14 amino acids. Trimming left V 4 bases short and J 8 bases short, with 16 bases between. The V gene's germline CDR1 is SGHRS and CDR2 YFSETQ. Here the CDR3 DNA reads TGCGCCAGCAGCCCGGGACTCCTACGGTATGAGCAGTTCTAC. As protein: CASSPGLLRYEQFY.

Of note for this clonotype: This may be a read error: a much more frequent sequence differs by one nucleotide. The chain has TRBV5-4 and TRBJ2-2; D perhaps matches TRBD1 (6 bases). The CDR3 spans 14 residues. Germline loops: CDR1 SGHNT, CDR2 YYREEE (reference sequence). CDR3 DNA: TGTGCCAGCAGCTTAGGGGGAATCACCTGGGAGCTGTTTTTT. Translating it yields CASSLGGITWELFF.

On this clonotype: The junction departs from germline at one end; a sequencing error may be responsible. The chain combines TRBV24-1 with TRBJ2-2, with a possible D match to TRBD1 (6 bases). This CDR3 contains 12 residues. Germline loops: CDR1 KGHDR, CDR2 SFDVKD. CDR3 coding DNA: TGTACCACAGGACAGAACACCAGGGAGCTGTTTTTT. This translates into CTTGQNTRELFF.

CDR3 sequence (DNA): TGTGCCAGCAGCCCTGACAGCAACTATGGCTACACCTTC. This codes for CASSPDSNYGYTF. The V call is TRBV7-9, the J call TRBJ1-2; possibly TRBD1 for D (5 bases). V lost 5 bases to trimming and J lost 2 bases, with 9 bases between them. CDR1 is SEHNR, CDR2 FQNEAQ, per germline (reference sequence). This CDR3 contains 13 residues.

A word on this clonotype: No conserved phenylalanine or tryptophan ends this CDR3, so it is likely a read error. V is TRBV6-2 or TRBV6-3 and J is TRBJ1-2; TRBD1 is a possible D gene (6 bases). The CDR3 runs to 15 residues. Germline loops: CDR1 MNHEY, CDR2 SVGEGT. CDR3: CASSYSNGGLDGYTS. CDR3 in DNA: TGTGCCAGCAGTTACTCGAACGGGGGCTTGGATGGTTACACCTCC.

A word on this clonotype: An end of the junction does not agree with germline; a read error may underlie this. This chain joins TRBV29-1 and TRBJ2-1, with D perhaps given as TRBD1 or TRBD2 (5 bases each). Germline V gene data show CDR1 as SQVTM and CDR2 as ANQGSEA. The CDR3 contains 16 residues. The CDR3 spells CSVVPGLALGDNEQFF. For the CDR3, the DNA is TGTAGCGTCGTACCAGGACTGGCCTTGGGGGACAATGAGCAGTTCTTC.

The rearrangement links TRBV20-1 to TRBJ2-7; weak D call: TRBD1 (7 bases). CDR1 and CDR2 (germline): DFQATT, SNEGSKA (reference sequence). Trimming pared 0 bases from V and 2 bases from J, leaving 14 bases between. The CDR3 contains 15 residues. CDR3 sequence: CSARDGGTDTYEQYF. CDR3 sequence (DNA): TGCAGTGCTAGAGATGGGGGGACAGACACCTACGAGCAGTACTTC.

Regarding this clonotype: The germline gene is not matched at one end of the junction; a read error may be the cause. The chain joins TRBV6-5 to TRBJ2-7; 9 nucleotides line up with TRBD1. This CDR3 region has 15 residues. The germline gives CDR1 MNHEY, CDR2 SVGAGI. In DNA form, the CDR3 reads TGCGCCAGTAGGCCTTCTCTGGACAGGGGATACGAGCTGTACTTC. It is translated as CASRPSLDRGYELYF.

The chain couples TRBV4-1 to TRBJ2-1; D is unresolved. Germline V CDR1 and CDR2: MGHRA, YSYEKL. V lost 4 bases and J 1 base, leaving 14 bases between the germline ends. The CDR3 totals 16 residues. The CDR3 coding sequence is TGCGCCAGCAGCCGGCCAGACTGTTCGTCCTACAATGAGCAGTTCTTC. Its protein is CASSRPDCSSYNEQFF.

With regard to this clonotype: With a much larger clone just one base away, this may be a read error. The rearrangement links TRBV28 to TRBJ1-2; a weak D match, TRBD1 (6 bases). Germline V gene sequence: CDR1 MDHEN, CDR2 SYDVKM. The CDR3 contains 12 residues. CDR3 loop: CGGRDTVYGYTF. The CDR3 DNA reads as TGTGGCGGGCGGGACACGGTCTATGGCTACACCTTC.

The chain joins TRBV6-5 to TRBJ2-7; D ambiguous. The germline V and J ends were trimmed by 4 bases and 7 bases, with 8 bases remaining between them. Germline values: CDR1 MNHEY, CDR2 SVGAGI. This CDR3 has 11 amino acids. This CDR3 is CASSSKCEQYF. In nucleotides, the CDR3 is TGTGCCAGCAGTTCCAAGTGTGAGCAGTACTTC.

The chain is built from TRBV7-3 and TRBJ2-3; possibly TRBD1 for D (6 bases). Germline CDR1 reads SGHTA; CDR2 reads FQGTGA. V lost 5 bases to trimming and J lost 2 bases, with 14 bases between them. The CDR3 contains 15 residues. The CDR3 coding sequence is TGTGCCAGCAGCAGCGACGGACAGATCACAGATACGCAGTATTTT. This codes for CASSSDGQITDTQYF.

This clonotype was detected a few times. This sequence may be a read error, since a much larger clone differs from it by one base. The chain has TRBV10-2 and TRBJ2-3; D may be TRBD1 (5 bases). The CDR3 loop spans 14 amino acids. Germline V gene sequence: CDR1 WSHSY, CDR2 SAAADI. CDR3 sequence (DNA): TGCGCCAGCAGCAATCAGGGCAGCACAGATACGCTGTATTTT. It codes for CASSNQGSTDTLYF.

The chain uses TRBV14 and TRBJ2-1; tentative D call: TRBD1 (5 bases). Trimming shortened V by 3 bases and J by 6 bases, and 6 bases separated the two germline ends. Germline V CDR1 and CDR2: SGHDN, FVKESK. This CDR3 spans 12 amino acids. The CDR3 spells CASSHDSNEQFF. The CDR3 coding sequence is TGTGCCAGCAGCCATGACAGCAATGAGCAGTTCTTC. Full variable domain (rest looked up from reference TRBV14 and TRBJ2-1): EAGVTQFPSHSVIEKGQTVTLRCDPISGHDNLYWYRRVMGKEIKFLLHFVKESKQDESGMPNNRFLAERTGGTYSTLKVQPAELEDSGVYFCASSHDSNEQFFGPGTRLTVL.